The clone carrying this TCR beta chain has only a few counts. The sample belongs to a study of CD8+ T cells in alopecia areata. The germline V gene encodes CDR1 SGHDN and CDR2 FVKESK. The CDR3 consists of 15 residues. V lost 0 bases and J lost 2, with 8 bases in between. Once RNA had been extracted, it was reverse transcribed into cDNA to act as the sequencing template. Assay: immunoSEQ multiplex PCR; the TCRdb copy retains only in-frame clones and omits some. This sample has 90,000 to 100,000 clones; around two fifths occur once, and the top ten carry roughly 0.79%. The sequenced material came from CD4+ T cells sorted from blood. The TCR originated in a human donor with alopecia areata. The V gene is TRBV14, the J gene TRBJ1-3; D not resolved. The CDR3 is CASSQEVQAGNTIYF. The CDR3 bases are TGTGCCAGCAGCCAAGAGGTCCAGGCTGGAAACACCATATATTTT.